This T cell receptor beta chain emerged from a study of blood T cell repertoires in COVID-19. Study-level information: The origin of the acute and convalescent COVID-19 samples was the United States, Italy and Spain.

The study assigned cohorts using participant-reported clinical history. Symptom resolution, clearance, or two negative PCRs marked donors in Cohort 3 as recovered. In the original analysis: Amplification from reference gene primers served as the basis for estimated nucleated cell counts. Profiling relied on immunoSEQ multiplex PCR, and the TCRdb table lists in-frame clones only, not all of them. The V and J calls and clone size come from that table; D and trimming were worked out from the DNA. Among 200,000 or so clones listed, roughly 90% were seen once. The sample comprised PBMCs or T cells enriched from blood (not recorded which). This TCR was sampled from a woman aged 18-29 years who had recovered from COVID-19.

The CDR3 loop is CASTSWGGGADEQFF. The CDR3 coding sequence is TGTGCCAGCACCTCGTGGGGCGGGGGGGCAGATGAGCAGTTCTTC. The chain has TRBV28 and TRBJ2-1, with TRBD2 identical over 9 bases. CDR3 length: 15 amino acids. From germline, CDR1 is MDHEN and CDR2 SYDVKM. With V trimmed by 7 bases and J by 8 bases, 12 bases remained unmatched.